This TCR beta chain was obtained from a study of technical replicates of blood from several donors. The table came from immunoSEQ multiplex PCR; TCRdb's copy has only in-frame clones and leaves some out. The sample has around 76,000 clones, 75% to 95% seen once. In germline, CDR1 is LNHDA, CDR2 SQIVND (reference sequence). Deletions cut 3 bases from V and 4 bases from J, with 12 bases between. The CDR3 length is 14 residues. The sequence came from a human donor in good health. J is TRBJ1-2 and V is TRBV19; D is possibly TRBD1 (6 bases). The sample was T cells isolated from PBMCs. CDR3 loop: CASSIGTFLYGYTF. CDR3 coding DNA: TGTGCCAGTAGTATTGGGACATTCCTCTATGGCTACACCTTC.